The clone carrying this T cell receptor beta chain has more than one count but fewer than ten. Germline CDR1 reads LGHDT; CDR2 reads YNNKEL (reference sequence). V was clipped by 1 base and J by 5 bases, with 6 bases between them. The CDR3 extends over 14 amino acids. The repertoire was sequenced with immunoSEQ multiplex PCR; TCRdb's copy has only in-frame clones and lacks some. The table shows about 150,000 clones, with around 85% occurring only once. This sample is part of a study of blood T cell repertoires in COVID-19. Study overall: The analysed material was cDNA or gDNA that came from T cells, B-cell-depleted T cells, or PBMCs.

The chain links TRBV3-1 (or the pseudogene TRBV3-2) to TRBJ1-6; D is uncertain. The sample taken for sequencing was peripheral blood. This receptor was obtained from an older woman with COVID-19, enrolled during active disease. The CDR3 DNA follows: TGTGCCAGCAGCCAAGGAGGGCATAATTCACCCCTCCACTTT. This gives the protein CASSQGGHNSPLHF.